The clone carrying this T cell receptor beta chain has at least ten counts. The sample originates from a study of T cells in Graves' hyperthyroidism and ophthalmopathy. The source material, RNA transcripts, was used to amplify TCR beta CDR3 regions. First-round RT-PCR with HTBI primers amplified the TCR CDR3 region. MiXCR was run by TCRdb on the multiplex PCR reads, yielding one entry per CDR3 protein. Of 500,000 to 550,000 distinct CDR3 sequences listed, 15% to 20% are singletons. It was 10 ml of fresh peripheral blood that supplied the PBMCs. The clonotype comes from a man aged 35 to 55 with Graves' ophthalmopathy. Material for sequencing was blood.

CDR3 region: CASSLDRYTDTQYF. Written as DNA, the CDR3 is TGTGCCAGCAGTCTGGACAGATACACAGATACGCAGTATTTT. V and J are TRBV2 and TRBJ2-3; D may be TRBD1 (6 bases). There are 14 residues in the CDR3. Germline CDR1 is SNHLY and CDR2 is FYNNEI. The germline V and J ends were trimmed by 5 bases and 2 bases, with 11 bases remaining between them.